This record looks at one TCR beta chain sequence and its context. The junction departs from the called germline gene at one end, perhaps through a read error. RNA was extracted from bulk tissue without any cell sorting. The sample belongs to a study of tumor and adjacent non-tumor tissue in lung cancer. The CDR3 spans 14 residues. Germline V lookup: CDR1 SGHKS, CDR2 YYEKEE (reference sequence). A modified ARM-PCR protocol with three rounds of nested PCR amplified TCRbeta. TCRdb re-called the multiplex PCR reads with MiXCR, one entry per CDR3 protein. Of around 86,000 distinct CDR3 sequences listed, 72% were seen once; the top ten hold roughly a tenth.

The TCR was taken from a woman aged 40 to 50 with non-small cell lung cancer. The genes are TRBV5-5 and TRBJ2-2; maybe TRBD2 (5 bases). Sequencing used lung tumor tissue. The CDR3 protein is CASSMARVVGELLF. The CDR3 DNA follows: TGTGCCAGCAGCATGGCCCGGGTTGTCGGGGAGCTGCTTTTT.